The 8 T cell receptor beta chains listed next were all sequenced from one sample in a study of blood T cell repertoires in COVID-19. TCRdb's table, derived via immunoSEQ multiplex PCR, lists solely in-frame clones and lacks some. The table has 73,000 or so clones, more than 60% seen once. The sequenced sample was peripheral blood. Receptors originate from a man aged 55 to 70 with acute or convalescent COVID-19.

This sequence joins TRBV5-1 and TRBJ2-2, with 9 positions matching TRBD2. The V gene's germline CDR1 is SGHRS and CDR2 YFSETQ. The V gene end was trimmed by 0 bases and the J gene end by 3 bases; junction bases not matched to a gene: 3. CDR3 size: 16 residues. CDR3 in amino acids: CASSLDVAGDTGELFF. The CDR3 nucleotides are TGCGCCAGCAGCTTGGATGTAGCGGGAGACACCGGGGAGCTGTTTTTT.

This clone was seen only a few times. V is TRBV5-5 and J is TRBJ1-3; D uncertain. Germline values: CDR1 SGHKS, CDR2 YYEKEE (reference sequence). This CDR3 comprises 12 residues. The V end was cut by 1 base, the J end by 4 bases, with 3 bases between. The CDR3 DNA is TGTGCCAGCAGCTTGCAGGGAAACACCATATATTTT. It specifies CASSLQGNTIYF.

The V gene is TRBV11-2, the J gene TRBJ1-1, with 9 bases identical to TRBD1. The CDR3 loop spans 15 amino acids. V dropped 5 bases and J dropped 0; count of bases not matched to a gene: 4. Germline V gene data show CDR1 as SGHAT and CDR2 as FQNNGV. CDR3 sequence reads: CASSARDRVNTEAFF. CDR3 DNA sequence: TGTGCCAGCAGCGCCCGGGACAGGGTGAACACTGAAGCTTTCTTT. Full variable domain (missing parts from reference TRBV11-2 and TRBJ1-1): EAGVAQSPRYKIIEKRQSVAFWCNPISGHATLYWYQQILGQGPKLLIQFQNNGVVDDSQLPKDRFSAERLKGVDSTLKIQPAKLEDSAVYLCASSARDRVNTEAFFGQGTRLTVV.

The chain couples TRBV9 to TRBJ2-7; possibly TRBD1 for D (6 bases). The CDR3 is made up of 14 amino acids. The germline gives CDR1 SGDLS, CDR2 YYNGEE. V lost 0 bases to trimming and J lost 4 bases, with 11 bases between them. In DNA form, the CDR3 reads TGTGCCAGCAGCGTAGGCGTAGGGGGTTACGAGCAGTACTTC. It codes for CASSVGVGGYEQYF.

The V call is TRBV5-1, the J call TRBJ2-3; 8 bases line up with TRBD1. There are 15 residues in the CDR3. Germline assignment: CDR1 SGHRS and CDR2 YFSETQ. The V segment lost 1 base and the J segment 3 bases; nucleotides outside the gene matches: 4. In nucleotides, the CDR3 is TGCGCCAGCAGCTTGAATAACAGGGGGACAGATACGCAGTATTTT. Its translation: CASSLNNRGTDTQYF.

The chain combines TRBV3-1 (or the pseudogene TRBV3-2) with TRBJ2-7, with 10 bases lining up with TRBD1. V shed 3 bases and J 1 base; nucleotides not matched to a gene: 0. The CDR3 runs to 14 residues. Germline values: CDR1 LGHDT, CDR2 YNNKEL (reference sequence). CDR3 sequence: CASSQGQGSYEQYF. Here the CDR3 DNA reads TGTGCCAGCAGCCAGGGACAGGGGTCCTACGAGCAGTACTTC.

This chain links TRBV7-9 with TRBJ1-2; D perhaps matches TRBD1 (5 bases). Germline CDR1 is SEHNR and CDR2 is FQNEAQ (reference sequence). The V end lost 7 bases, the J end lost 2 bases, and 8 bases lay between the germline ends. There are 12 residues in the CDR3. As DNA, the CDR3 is TGTGCCAGCACGGACATCAACTATGGCTACACCTTC. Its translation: CASTDINYGYTF.

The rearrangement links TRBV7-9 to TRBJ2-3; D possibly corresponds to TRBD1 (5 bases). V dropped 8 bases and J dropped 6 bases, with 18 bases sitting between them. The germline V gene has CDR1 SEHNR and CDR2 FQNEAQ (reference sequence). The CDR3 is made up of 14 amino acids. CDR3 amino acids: CASGPGKVTDTQYF. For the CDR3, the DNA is TGTGCCAGCGGCCCAGGGAAAGTTACGGATACGCAGTATTTT.